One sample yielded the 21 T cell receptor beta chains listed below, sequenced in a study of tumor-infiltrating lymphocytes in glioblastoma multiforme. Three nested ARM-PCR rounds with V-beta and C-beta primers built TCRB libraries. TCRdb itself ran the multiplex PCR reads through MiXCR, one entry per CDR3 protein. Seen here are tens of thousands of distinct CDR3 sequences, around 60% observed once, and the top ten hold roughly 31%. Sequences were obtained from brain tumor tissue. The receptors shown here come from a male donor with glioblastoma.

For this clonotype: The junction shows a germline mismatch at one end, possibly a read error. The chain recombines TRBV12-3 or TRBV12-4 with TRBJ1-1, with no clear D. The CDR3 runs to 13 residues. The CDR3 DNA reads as TGTGCCAGCAGCTTGAGCAAGGGAACTGAAGCCTTCTTT. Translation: CASSLSKGTEAFF.

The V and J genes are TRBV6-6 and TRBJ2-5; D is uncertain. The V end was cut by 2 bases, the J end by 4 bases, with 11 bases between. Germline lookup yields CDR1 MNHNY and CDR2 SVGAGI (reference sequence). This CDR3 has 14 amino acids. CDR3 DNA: TGTGCCAGCAGTTACCTGACATGCGGAGAGACCCAGTACTTC. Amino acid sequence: CASSYLTCGETQYF.

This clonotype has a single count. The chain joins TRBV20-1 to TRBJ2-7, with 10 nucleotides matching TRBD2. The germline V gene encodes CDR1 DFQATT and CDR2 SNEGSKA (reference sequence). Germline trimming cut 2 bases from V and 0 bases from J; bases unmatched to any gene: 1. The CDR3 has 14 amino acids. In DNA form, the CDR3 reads TGCAGTGCTAGAACTAGCGGGGACTCCTACGAGCAGTACTTC. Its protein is CSARTSGDSYEQYF.

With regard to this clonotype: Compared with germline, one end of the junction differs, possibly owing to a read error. CDR3 nucleotide sequence: TGTGCCAGCAGCTCCCCAAACACTGATACGCGGTATTTT. Its translation: CASSSPNTDTRYF. The V and J genes are TRBV7-8 and TRBJ2-3; D gene uncertain. The CDR3 spans 13 residues. The germline V gene encodes CDR1 SGHVS and CDR2 FQNEAQ.

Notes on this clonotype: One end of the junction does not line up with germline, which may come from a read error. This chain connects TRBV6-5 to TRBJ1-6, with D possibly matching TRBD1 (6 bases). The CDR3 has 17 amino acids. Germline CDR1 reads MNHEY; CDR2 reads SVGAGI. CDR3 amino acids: CGSSDKYPGAYNSPLHF. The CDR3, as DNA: TGTGGCAGCAGTGATAAATATCCGGGGGCCTACAATTCACCCCTTCACTTT.

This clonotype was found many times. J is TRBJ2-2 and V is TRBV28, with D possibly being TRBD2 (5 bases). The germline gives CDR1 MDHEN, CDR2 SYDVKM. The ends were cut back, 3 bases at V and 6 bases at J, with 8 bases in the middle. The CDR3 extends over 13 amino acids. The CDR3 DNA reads TGTGCCAGCAGTTTGAGGGTGGCCGGGGAGCTGTTTTTT. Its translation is CASSLRVAGELFF.

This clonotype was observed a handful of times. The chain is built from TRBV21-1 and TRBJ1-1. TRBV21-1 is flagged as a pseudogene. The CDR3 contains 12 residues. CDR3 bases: TGTGCCAGCAGCAAACCACAGACCCGGGCTTTCTTT. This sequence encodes CASSKPQTRAFF.

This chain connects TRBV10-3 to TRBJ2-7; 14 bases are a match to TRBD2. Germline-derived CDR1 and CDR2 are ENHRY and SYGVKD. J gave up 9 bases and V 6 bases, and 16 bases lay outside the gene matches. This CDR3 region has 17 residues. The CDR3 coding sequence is TGTGCCATCAGAGATGGGGCCACGGGACTAGCGGGAGACGGGCAGTACTTC. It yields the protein CAIRDGATGLAGDGQYF.

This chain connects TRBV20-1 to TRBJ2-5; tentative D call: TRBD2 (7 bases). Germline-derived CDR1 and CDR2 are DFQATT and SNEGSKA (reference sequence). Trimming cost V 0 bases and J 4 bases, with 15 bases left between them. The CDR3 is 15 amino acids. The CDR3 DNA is TGCAGTGCTAGAGATGTGCGGGGGACATCAGAGACCCAGTACTTC. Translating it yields CSARDVRGTSETQYF.

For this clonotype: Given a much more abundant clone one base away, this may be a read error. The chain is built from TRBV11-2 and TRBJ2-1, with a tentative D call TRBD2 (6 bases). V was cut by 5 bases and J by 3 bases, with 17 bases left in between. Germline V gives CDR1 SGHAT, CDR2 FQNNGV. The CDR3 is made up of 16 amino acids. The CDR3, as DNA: TGTGCCAGCAGCCGGTTGTGGGGCGGGATCTACAATGAGCAGTTCTTC. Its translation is CASSRLWGGIYNEQFF. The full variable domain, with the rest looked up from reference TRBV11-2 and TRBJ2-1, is EAGVAQSPRYKIIEKRQSVAFWCNPISGHATLYWYQQILGQGPKLLIQFQNNGVVDDSQLPKDRFSAERLKGVDSTLKIQPAKLEDSAVYLCASSRLWGGIYNEQFFGPGTRLTVL.

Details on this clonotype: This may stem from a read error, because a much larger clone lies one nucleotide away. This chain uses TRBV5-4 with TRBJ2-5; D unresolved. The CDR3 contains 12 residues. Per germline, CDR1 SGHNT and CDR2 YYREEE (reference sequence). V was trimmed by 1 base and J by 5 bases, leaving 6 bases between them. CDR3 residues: CASSLNGETQYF. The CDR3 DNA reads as TGTGCCAGCAGCTTGAACGGGGAGACCCAGTACTTC.

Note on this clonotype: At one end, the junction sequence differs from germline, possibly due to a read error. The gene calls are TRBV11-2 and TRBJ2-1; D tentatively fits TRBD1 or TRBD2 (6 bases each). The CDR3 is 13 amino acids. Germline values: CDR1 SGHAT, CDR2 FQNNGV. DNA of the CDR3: TGTGCCAGCAGCTTAGAAGGGGGGAATGAGCAGTTCTTT. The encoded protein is CASSLEGGNEQFF.

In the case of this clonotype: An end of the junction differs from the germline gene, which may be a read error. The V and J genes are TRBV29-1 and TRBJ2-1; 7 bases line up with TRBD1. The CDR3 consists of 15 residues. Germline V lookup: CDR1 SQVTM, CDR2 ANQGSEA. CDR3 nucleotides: TGCAGCGTTGTCACAGGGGAGAGCTCCTACAATCAGCAGTTCTTC. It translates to CSVVTGESSYNQQFF.

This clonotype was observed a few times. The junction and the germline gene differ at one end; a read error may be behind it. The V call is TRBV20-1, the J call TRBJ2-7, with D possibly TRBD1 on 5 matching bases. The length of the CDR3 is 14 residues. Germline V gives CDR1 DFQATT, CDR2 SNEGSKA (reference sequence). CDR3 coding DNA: TGCAATGCTAGGGATCCACAGGCCTCCTACGAGCAGTACTTC. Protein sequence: CNARDPQASYEQYF.

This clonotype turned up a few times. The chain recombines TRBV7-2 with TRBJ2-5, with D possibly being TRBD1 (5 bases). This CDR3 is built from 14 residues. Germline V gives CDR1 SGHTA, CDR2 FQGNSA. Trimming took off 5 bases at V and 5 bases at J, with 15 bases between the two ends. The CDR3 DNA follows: TGTGCCAGCAGCCTAGTCAAGGGGTCGGAGACCCAGTACTTC. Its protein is CASSLVKGSETQYF.

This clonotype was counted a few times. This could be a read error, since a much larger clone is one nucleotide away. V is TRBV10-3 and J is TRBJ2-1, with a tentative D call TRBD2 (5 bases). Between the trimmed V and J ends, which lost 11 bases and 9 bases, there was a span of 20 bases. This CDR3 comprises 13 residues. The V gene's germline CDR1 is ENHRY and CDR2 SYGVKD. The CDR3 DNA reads TGTGCCGCGGCGGCAACAGTGGCGGGTGAGCAGTTCTTC. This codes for CAAAATVAGEQFF.

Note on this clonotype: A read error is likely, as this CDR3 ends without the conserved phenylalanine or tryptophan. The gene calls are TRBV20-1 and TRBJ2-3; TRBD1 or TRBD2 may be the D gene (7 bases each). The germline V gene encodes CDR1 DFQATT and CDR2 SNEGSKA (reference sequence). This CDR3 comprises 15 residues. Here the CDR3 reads CSALRGRGSTGTQYL. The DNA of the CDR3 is TGCAGTGCCCTAAGGGGGCGGGGGAGCACAGGTACGCAGTATTTG.

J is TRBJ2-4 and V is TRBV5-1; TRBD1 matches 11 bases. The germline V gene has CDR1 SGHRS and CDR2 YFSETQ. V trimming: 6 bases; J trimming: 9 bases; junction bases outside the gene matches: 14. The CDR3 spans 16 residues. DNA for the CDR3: TGCGCCAGCAACATTACCGGACAGGGGGCAGGTAGCATTCAGTACTTC. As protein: CASNITGQGAGSIQYF.

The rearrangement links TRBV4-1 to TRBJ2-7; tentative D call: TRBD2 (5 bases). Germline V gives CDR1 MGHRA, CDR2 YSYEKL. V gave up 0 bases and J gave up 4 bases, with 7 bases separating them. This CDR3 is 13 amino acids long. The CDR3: CASSQDCGYEQYF. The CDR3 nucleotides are TGCGCCAGCAGCCAAGACTGCGGGTACGAGCAGTACTTC.

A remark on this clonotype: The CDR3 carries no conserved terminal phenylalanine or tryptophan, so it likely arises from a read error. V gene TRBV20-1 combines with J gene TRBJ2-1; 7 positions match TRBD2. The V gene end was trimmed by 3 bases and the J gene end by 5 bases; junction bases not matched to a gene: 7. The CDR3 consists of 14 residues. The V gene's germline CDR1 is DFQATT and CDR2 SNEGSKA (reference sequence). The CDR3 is CSASGGGGNNEQFI. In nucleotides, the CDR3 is TGCAGTGCTAGTGGCGGGGGAGGCAACAATGAGCAGTTCATC.

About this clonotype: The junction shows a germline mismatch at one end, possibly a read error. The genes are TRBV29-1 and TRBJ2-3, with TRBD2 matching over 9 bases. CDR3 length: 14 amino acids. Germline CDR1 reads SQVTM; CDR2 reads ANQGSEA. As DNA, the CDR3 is TGCAGCGTTGAACTCGCGGGAGGGCTGAATACGCGGTATTTT. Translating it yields CSVELAGGLNTRYF.